This T cell receptor (beta chain) was sequenced in a study of blood T cell repertoires in COVID-19. About the study: Samples of COVID-19 (acute and convalescent) were obtained from the United States, Italy and Spain.

Trimming took off 7 bases at V and 1 base at J, with 10 bases between the two ends. Germline CDR1 is ENHRY and CDR2 is SYGVKD. The CDR3 has 13 amino acids. Cohorts were assigned according to the clinical history that participants reported. Authors' methods: Reference gene primer amplification in the assay estimated nucleated cell counts. Sequenced by immunoSEQ multiplex PCR; TCRdb stores in-frame clones only, minus some. The V and J calls and the clone size are those of that table, but D and trimming were determined from the DNA. Of hundreds of thousands of clones in the sample, around 88% are singletons; the top ten hold roughly 14%.

What was sequenced was PBMCs or T cells enriched from blood (not recorded which). This sequence joins TRBV10-3 and TRBJ1-2; possibly TRBD1 for D (5 bases). The clonotype originates from a woman in her forties or fifties with acute COVID-19. CDR3 region: CAITLDNNYGYTF. In DNA, the CDR3 is TGTGCCATCACCCTGGACAATAACTATGGCTACACCTTC.